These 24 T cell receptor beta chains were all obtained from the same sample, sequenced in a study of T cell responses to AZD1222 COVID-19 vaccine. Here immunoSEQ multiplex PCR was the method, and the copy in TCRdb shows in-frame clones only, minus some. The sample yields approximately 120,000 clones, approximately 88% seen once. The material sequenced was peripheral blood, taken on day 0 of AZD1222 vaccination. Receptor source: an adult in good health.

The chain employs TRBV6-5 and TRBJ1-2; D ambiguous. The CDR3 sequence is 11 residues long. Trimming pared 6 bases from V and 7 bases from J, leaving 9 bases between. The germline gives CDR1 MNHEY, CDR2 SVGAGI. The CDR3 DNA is TGTGCCAGCAGCCGGCCCGTTGGCTACACCTTC. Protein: CASSRPVGYTF.

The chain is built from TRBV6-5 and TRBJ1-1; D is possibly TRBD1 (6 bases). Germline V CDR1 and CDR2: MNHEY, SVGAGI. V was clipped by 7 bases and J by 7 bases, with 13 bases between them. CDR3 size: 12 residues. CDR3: CASKMGAIEAFF. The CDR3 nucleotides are TGTGCCAGCAAGATGGGGGCTATTGAAGCTTTCTTT.

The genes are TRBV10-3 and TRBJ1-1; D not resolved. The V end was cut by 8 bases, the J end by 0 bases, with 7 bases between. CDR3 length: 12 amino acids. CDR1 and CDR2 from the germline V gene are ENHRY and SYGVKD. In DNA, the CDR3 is TGTGCCATCCATGGAATGAACACTGAAGCTTTCTTT. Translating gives CAIHGMNTEAFF.

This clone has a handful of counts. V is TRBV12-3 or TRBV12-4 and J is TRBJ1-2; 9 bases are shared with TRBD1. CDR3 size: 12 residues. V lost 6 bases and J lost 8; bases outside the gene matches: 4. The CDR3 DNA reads TGTGCCAGCAGCTTGGGACAGGGAGGCTACACCTTC. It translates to CASSLGQGGYTF.

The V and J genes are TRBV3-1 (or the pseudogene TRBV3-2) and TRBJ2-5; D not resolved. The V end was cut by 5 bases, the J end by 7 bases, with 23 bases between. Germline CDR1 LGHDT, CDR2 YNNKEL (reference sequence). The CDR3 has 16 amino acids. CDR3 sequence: CASSGRAAVSVGTQYF. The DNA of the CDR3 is TGTGCCAGCAGCGGACGTGCGGCGGTGTCGGTGGGGACCCAGTACTTC.

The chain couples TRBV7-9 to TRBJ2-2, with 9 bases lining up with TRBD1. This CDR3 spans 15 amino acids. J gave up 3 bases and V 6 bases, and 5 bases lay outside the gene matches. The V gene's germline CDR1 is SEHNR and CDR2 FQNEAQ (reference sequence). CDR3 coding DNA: TGTGCCAGCAGTACACAGGGGGCGCACACCGGGGAGCTGTTTTTT. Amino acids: CASSTQGAHTGELFF.

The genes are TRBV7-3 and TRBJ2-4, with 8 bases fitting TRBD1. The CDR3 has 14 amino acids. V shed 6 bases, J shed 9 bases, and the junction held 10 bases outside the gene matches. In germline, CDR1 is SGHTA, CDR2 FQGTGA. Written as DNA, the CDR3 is TGTGCCAGCAGTTTACTCGGACAGGGAAGCATTCAGTACTTC. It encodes CASSLLGQGSIQYF.

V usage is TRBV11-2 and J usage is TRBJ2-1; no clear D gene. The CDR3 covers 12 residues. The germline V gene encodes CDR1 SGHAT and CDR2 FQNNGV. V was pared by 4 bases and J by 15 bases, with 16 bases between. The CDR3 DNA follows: TGTGCCAGCAGCTCCCAAACCCCGGTGCGGTTCTTC. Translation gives CASSSQTPVRFF.

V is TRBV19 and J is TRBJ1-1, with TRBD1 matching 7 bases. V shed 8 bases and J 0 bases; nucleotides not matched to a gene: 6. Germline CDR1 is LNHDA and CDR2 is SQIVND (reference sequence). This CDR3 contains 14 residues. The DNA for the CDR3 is TGTGCCAGTGGACCGGGACAGATGAACACTGAAGCTTTCTTT. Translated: CASGPGQMNTEAFF. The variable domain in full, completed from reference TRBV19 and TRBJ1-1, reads DGGITQSPKYLFRKEGQNVTLSCEQNLNHDAMYWYRQDPGQGLRLIYYSQIVNDFQKGDIAEGYSVSREKKESFPLTVTSAQKNPTAFYLCASGPGQMNTEAFFGQGTRLTVV.

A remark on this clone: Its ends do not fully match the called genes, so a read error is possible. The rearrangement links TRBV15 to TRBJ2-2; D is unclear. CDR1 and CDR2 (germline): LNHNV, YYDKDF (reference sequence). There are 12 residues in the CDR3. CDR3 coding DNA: TGTGCCACCAGAAGAGACGGCGGGGAGCTGTTTTTT. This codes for CATRRDGGELFF.

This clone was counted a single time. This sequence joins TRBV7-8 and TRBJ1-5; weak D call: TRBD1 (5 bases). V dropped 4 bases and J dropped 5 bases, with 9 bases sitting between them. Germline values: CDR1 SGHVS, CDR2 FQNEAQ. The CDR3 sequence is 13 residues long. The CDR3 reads CASSSQEDQPQHF. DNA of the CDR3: TGTGCCAGCAGCTCACAGGAAGATCAGCCCCAGCATTTT.

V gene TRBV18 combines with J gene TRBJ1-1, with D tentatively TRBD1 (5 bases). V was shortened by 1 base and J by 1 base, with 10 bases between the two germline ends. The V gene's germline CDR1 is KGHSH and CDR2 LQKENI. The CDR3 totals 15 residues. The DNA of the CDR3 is TGTGCCAGCTCACCACAGGGGATAGGGAACACTGAAGCTTTCTTT. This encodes CASSPQGIGNTEAFF.

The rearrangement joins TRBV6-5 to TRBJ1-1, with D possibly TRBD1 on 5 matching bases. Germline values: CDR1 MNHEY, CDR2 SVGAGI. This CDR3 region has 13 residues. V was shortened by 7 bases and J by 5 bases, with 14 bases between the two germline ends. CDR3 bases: TGTGCCAGCATATGGCAGGGAGGGACTGAAGCTTTCTTT. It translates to CASIWQGGTEAFF.

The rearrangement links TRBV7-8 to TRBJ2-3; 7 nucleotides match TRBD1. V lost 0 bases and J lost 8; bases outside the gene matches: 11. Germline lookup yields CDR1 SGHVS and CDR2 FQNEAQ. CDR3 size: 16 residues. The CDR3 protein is CASSLAGTAMAGTQYF. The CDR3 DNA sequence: TGTGCCAGCAGCTTAGCTGGGACAGCCATGGCGGGTACGCAGTATTTT.

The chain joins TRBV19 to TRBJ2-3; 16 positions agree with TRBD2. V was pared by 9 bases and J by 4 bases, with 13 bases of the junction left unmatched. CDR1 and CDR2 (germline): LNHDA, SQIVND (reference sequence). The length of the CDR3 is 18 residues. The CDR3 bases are TGTGCCAGCTCTATGACGGGACTAGCGGGAGGGCTGGCAGATACGCAGTATTTT. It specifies CASSMTGLAGGLADTQYF.

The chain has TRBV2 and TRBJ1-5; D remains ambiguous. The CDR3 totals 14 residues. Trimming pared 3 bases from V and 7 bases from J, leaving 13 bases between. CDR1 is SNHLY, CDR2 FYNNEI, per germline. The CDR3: CASSDVPGGQPQHF. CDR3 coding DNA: TGTGCCAGCAGTGATGTTCCAGGCGGCCAGCCCCAGCATTTT.

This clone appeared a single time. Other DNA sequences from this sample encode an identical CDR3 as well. The DNA for the CDR3 is TGTGCCACCAGCAGAGAAACAGGGGCGGACTATGGCTACACCTTC. Translation gives CATSRETGADYGYTF. V and J are TRBV15 and TRBJ1-2, with 7 bases identical to TRBD1. From germline, CDR1 is LNHNV and CDR2 YYDKDF (reference sequence). CDR3 length: 15 amino acids. J was trimmed by 3 bases and V by 0 bases; bases with no gene match: 4.

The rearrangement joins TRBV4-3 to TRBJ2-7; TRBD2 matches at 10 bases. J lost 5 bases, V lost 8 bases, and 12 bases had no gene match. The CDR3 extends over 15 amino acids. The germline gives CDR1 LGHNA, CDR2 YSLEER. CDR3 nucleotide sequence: TGCGCCAGCTCCCCCGGGACTAGCGACGTTCACGAGCAGTACTTC. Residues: CASSPGTSDVHEQYF.

CDR3 nucleotides: TGTGCCAGCAGCCTCCGAGGGCCCCGAAACACCGGGGAGCTGTTTTTT. Translated: CASSLRGPRNTGELFF. V gene TRBV11-2 combines with J gene TRBJ2-2; weak D call: TRBD2 (5 bases). The CDR3 sequence is 16 residues long. With 5 bases removed from V and 2 bases from J, the gap between germline ends came to 15 bases. Germline lookup yields CDR1 SGHAT and CDR2 FQNNGV.

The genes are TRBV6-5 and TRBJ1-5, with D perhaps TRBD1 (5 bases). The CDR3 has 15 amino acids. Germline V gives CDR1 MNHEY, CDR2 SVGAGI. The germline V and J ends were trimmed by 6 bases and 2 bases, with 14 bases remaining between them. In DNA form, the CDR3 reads TGTGCCAGCAGGTCCGGGGCTACAGGCAATCAGCCCCAGCATTTT. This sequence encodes CASRSGATGNQPQHF.

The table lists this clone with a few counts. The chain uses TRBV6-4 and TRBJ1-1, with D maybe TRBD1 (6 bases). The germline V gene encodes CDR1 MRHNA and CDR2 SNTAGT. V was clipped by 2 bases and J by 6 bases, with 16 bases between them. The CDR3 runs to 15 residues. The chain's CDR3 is CASSDTGPGGSEAFF. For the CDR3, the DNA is TGTGCCAGCAGTGACACCGGCCCCGGGGGCTCTGAAGCTTTCTTT.

The DNA of the CDR3 is TGTGCCAGTAGTATTACAGACGGGCAGCCCCAGCATTTT. Translated: CASSITDGQPQHF. J is TRBJ1-5 and V is TRBV19; D is unresolved. The CDR3 covers 13 residues. The V end was cut by 3 bases, the J end by 7 bases, with 10 bases between. Germline CDR1 LNHDA, CDR2 SQIVND (reference sequence).

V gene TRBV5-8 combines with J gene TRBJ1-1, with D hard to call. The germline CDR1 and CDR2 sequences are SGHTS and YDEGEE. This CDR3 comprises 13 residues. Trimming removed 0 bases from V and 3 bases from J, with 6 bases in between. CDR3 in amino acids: CASSLAADTEAFF. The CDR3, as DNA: TGTGCCAGCAGCTTGGCGGCGGACACTGAAGCTTTCTTT.

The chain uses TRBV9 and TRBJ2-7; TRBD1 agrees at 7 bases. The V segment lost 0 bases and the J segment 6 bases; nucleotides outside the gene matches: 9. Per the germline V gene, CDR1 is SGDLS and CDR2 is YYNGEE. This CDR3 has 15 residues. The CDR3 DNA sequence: TGTGCCAGCAGCGTAGATGGACAGGACAGAGCCGAGCAGTACTTC. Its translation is CASSVDGQDRAEQYF.